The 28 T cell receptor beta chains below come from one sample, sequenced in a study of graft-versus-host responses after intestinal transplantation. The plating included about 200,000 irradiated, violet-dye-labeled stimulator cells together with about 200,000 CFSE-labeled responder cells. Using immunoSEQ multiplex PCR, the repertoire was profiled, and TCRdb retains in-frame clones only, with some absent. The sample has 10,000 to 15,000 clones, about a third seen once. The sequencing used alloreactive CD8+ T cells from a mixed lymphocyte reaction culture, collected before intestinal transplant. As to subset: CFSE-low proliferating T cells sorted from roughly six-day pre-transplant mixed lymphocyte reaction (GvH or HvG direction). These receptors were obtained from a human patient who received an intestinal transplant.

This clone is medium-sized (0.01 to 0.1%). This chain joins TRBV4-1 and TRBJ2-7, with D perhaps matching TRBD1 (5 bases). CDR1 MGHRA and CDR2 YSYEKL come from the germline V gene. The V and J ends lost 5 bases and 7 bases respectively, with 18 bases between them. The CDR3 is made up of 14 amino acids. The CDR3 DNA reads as TGCGCCAGCAGCATACAGGCAGGGTTTCGAGAGCAGTACTTC. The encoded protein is CASSIQAGFREQYF.

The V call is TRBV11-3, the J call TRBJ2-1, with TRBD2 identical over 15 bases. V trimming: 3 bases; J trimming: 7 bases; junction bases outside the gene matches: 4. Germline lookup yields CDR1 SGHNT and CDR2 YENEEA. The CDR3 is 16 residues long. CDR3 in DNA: TGTGCCAGCAGCTTCGGGACTAGCGGGAGGAGGAATGAGCAGTTCTTC. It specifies CASSFGTSGRRNEQFF.

The CDR3 DNA follows: TGTGCCAGCAGTCCTCCAGGTGGGCACTATGGCTACACCTTC. Its translation: CASSPPGGHYGYTF. The chain employs TRBV28 and TRBJ1-2; D unresolved. Trimming left V 5 bases short and J 3 bases short, with 13 bases between. CDR3 length equals 14 residues. Germline V gives CDR1 MDHEN, CDR2 SYDVKM.

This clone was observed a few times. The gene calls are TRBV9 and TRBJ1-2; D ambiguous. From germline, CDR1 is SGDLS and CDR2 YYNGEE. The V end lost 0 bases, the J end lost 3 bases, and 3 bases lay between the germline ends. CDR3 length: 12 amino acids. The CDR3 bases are TGTGCCAGCAGCGTAGGGGACTATGGCTACACCTTC. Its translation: CASSVGDYGYTF. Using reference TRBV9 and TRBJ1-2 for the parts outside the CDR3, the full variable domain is DSGVTQTPKHLITATGQRVTLRCSPRSGDLSVYWYQQSLDQGLQFLIQYYNGEERAKGNILERFSAQQFPDLHSELNLSSLELGDSALYFCASSVGDYGYTFGSGTRLTVV.

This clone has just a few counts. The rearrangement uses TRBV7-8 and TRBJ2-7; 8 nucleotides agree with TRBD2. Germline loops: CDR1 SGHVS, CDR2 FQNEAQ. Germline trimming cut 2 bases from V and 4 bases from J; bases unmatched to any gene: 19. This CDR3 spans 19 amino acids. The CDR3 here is CASSLKLRREAPGRYEQYF. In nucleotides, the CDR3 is TGTGCCAGCAGCTTAAAGCTCAGGCGGGAGGCACCGGGGCGGTACGAGCAGTACTTC. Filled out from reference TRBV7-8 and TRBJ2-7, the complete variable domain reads GAGVSQSPRYKVAKRGQDVALRCDPISGHVSLFWYQQALGQGPEFLTYFQNEAQLDKSGLPSDRFFAERPEGSVSTLKIQRTQQEDSAVYLCASSLKLRREAPGRYEQYFGPGTRLTVT.

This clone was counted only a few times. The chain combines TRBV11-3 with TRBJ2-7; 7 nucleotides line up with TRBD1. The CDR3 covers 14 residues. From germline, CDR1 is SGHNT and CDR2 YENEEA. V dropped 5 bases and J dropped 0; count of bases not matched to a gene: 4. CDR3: CASSPRDSSYEQYF. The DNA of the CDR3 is TGTGCCAGCAGCCCAAGGGACAGCTCCTACGAGCAGTACTTC. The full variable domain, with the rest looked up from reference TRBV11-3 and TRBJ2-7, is EAGVVQSPRYKIIEKKQPVAFWCNPISGHNTLYWYLQNLGQGPELLIRYENEEAVDDSQLPKDRFSAERLKGVDSTLKIQPAELGDSAVYLCASSPRDSSYEQYFGPGTRLTVT.

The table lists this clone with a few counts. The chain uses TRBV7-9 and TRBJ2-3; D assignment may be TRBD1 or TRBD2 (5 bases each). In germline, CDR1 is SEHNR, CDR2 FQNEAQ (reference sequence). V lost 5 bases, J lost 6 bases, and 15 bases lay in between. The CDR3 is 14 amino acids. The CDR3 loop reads CASSPSGLGDTQYF. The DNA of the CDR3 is TGTGCCAGCAGCCCCTCGGGGCTGGGGGATACGCAGTATTTT.

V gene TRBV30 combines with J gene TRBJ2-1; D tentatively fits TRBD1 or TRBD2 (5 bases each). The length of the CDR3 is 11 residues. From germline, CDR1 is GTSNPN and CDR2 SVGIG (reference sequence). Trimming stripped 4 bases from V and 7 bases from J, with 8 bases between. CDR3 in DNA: TGTGCCTGGACCGAGGGGAATGAGCAGTTCTTC. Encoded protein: CAWTEGNEQFF.

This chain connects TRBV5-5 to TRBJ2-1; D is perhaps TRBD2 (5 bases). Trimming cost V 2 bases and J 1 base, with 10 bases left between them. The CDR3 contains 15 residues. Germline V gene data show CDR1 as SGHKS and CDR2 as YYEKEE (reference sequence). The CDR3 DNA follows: TGTGCCAGCAGCTTCCGGACTCATTCCTACAATGAGCAGTTCTTC. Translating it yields CASSFRTHSYNEQFF.

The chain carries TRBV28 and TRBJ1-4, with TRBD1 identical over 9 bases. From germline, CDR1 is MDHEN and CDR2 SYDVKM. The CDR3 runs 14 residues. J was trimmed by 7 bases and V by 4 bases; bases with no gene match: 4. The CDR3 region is CASSSGTGSEKLFF. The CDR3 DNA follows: TGTGCCAGCAGTTCCGGGACAGGGAGTGAAAAACTGTTTTTT.

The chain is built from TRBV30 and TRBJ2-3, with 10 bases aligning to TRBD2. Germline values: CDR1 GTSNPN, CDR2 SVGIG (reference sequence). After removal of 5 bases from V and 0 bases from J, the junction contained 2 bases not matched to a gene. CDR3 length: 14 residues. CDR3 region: CAWGLAASTDTQYF. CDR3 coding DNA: TGTGCCTGGGGACTAGCGGCTAGCACAGATACGCAGTATTTT.

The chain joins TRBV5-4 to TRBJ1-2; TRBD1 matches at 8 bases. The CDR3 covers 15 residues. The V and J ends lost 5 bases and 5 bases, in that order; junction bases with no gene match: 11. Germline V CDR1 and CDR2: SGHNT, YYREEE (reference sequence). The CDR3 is CASRKTGARGYGYTF. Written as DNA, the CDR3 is TGTGCCAGCAGAAAGACAGGGGCGAGGGGTTATGGCTACACCTTC.

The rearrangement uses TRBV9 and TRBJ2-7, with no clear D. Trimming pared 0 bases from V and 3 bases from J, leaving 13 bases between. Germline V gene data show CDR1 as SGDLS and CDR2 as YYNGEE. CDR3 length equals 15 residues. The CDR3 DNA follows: TGTGCCAGCAGCGTAGCGGTTGGTGGGAACTACGAGCAGTACTTC. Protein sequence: CASSVAVGGNYEQYF.

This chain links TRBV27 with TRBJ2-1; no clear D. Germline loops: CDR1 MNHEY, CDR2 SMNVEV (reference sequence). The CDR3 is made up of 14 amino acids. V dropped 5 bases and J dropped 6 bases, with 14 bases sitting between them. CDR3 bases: TGTGCCAGCAGTCCCAATGGGCCTCCCAATGAGCAGTTCTTC. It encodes CASSPNGPPNEQFF.

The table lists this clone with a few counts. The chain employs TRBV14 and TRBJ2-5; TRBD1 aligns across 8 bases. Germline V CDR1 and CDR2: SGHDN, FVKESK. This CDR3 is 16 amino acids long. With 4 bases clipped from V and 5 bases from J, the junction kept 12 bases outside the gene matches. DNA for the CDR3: TGTGCCAGCAGCCGGATCGAGGGGGACAGGCGGGAGACCCAGTACTTC. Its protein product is CASSRIEGDRRETQYF.

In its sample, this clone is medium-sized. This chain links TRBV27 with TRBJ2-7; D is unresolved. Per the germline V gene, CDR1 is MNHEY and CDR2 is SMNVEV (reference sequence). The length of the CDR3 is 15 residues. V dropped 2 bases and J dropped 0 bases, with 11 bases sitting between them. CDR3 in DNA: TGTGCCAGCAGTTTAAAGGCACCGAGCTCCTACGAGCAGTACTTC. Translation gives CASSLKAPSSYEQYF.

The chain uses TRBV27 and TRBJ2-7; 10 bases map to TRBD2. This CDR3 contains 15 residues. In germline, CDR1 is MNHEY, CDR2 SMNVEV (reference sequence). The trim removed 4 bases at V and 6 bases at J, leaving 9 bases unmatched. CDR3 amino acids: CASSSLLAGLAEQYF. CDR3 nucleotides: TGTGCCAGCAGTTCGCTACTAGCGGGACTTGCCGAGCAGTACTTC.

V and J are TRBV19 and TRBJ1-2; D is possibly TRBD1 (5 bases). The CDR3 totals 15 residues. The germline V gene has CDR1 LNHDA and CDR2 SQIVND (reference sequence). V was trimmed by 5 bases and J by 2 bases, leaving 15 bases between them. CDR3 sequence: CASSPRGNRNYGYTF. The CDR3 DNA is TGTGCCAGTAGTCCTCGGGGGAATAGGAACTATGGCTACACCTTC.

Here the CDR3 DNA reads TGTGCCAGCAGTTTAGAGGAAAGGGGCTACGAGCAGTACTTC. This codes for CASSLEERGYEQYF. The chain couples TRBV27 to TRBJ2-7, with D possibly being TRBD1 (5 bases). Germline V gives CDR1 MNHEY, CDR2 SMNVEV (reference sequence). V was trimmed by 2 bases and J by 3 bases, leaving 11 bases between them. CDR3 length equals 14 residues.

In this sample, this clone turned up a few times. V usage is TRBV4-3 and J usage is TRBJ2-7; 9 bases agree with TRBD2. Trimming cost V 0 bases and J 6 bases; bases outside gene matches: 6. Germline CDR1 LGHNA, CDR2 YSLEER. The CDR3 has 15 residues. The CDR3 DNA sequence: TGCGCCAGCAGCCAAGACGCTAGCGGGATGCCCGAGCAGTACTTC. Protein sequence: CASSQDASGMPEQYF.

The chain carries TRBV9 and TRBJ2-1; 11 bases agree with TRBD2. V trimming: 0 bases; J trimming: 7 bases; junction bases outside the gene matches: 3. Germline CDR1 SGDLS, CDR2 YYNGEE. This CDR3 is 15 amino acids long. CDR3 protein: CASSVAASGGNEQFF. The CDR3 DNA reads TGTGCCAGCAGCGTAGCTGCTAGCGGGGGGAATGAGCAGTTCTTC.

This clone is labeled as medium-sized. CDR3 DNA: TGTGCCAGCAGCCAAGTTGGACAAATTGGAAACACCATATATTTT. This encodes CASSQVGQIGNTIYF. The chain links TRBV4-2 to TRBJ1-3; the D gene is possibly TRBD1 (5 bases). The ends were cut back, 1 base at V and 3 bases at J, with 10 bases in the middle. Germline V gene sequence: CDR1 LGHNA, CDR2 YNFKEQ. This CDR3 has 15 amino acids.

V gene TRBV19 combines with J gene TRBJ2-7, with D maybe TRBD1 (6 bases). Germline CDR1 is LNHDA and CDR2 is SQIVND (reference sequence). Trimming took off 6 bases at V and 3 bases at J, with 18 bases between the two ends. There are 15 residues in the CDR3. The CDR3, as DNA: TGTGCCAGTAGCACAGGGCATCCGAGTTTCTACGAGCAGTACTTC. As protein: CASSTGHPSFYEQYF.

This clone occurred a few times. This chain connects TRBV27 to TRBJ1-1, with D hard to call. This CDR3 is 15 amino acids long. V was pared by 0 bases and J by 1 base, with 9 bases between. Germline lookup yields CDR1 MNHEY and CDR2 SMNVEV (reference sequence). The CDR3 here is CASSLSPGSNTEAFF. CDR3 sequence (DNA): TGTGCCAGCAGTTTATCACCGGGTTCGAACACTGAAGCTTTCTTT.

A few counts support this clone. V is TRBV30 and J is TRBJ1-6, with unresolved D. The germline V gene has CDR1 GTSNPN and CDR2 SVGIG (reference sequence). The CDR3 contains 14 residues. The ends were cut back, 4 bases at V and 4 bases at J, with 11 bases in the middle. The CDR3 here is CAWIWPEYNSPLHF. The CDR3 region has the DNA TGTGCCTGGATATGGCCGGAGTATAATTCACCCCTCCACTTT. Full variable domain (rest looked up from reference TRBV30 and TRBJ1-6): SQTIHQWPATLVQPVGSPLSLECTVEGTSNPNLYWYRQAAGRGLQLLFYSVGIGQISSEVPQNLSASRPQDRQFILSSKKLLLSDSGFYLCAWIWPEYNSPLHFGNGTRLTVT.

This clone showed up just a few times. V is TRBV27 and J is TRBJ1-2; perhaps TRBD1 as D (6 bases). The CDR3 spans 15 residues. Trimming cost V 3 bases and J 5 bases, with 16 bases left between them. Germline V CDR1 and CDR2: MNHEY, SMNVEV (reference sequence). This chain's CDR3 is CASSLGGAPRYGYTF. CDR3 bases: TGTGCCAGCAGTTTGGGGGGCGCGCCTAGGTATGGCTACACCTTC.

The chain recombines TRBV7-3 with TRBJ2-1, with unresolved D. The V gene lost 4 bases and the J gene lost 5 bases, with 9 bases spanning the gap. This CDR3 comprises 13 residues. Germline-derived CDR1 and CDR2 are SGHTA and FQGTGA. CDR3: CASSSPPDNEQFF. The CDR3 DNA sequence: TGTGCCAGCAGCTCCCCACCCGACAATGAGCAGTTCTTC.

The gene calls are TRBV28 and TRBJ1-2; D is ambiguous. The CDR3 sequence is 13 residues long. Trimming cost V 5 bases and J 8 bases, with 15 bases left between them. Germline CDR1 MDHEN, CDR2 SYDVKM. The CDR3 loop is CASSPPWWGGYTF. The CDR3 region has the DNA TGTGCCAGCAGTCCACCGTGGTGGGGAGGCTACACCTTC.